This T cell receptor (beta chain) was observed in a study of T cells in Graves' hyperthyroidism and ophthalmopathy. Stability of Graves' hyperthyroidism was defined as absent ophthalmopathy progression within 18 months. CDR3 length: 15 residues. Losses at the gene ends were 6 bases for V and 0 bases for J; bases not matched to a gene: 5. CDR1 and CDR2 (germline): MNHEY, SVGEGT. In this sample, this clonotype turned up many times. Regions amplified from RNA transcripts were the TCR beta CDR3 regions. The HTBI set primed first-round TCR CDR3 RT-PCR. TCRdb processed the multiplex PCR reads anew with MiXCR; each CDR3 protein has one entry. The data show about 200,000 distinct CDR3 sequences, 18% seen once.

The sequenced sample consisted of blood. The receptor was derived from a man aged 35 to 55 with Graves' hyperthyroidism. The chain carries TRBV6-2 or TRBV6-3 and TRBJ1-5; 7 nucleotides match TRBD1. The CDR3 DNA reads TGTGCCAGCAGGGGACAGACGTATAGCAATCAGCCCCAGCATTTT. Translating gives CASRGQTYSNQPQHF.